This TCR beta chain was identified in a study of blood T cell repertoires in COVID-19. Turning to the study itself: Acute and convalescent COVID-19 samples came from the United States, Italy and Spain. T cells, B-cell-depleted T cells, or PBMCs supplied cDNA or gDNA.

Source study methods: Counts of nucleated cells, estimated from reference gene primer amplification, were obtained. Profiling relied on immunoSEQ multiplex PCR, and the TCRdb table lists in-frame clones only, not all of them. V, J and clone size reflect that table, while D and trimming were determined from the DNA. This sample carries 110,000 to 150,000 clones, 76% of them seen once, and the ten largest clones take roughly 4.3%. With V trimmed by 2 bases and J by 9 bases, 6 bases remained unmatched. The length of the CDR3 is 15 residues. The germline CDR1 and CDR2 sequences are SGHNT and YENEEA. The sample taken for sequencing was peripheral blood. The chain couples TRBV11-3 to TRBJ2-1, with 11 positions matching TRBD2. This receptor was obtained from a man aged 55 to 70 with acute or convalescent COVID-19. The CDR3 loop is CASSLRFSGRAEQFF. For the CDR3, the DNA is TGTGCCAGCAGCTTACGGTTTAGCGGGAGGGCTGAGCAGTTCTTC.